Presented here are 21 T cell receptor beta chains from one specimen sequenced in a study of blood T cell repertoires in COVID-19. Measured with immunoSEQ multiplex PCR; TCRdb has only the in-frame clones, and not every one. The sample holds roughly 67,000 clones, around 93% seen once. The specimen sequenced was peripheral blood. These receptors came from a man between 70 and 80 years old with active COVID-19.

The chain uses TRBV5-1 and TRBJ1-6; 8 nucleotides align to TRBD1. This CDR3 is built from 15 residues. The germline gives CDR1 SGHRS, CDR2 YFSETQ. J was trimmed by 8 bases and V by 4 bases; bases with no gene match: 8. CDR3 bases: TGCGCCAGCAGCCCCGGAGGACAGGGAGATTCACCCCTCCACTTT. It is translated as CASSPGGQGDSPLHF. Drawing the rest from reference TRBV5-1 and TRBJ1-6, the complete variable domain is KAGVTQTPRYLIKTRGQQVTLSCSPISGHRSVSWYQQTPGQGLQFLFEYFSETQRNKGNFPGRFSGRQFSNSRSEMNVSTLELGDSALYLCASSPGGQGDSPLHFGNGTRLTVT.

J is TRBJ1-4 and V is TRBV3-1 (or the pseudogene TRBV3-2), with D uncertain. This CDR3 comprises 15 residues. V lost 0 bases and J lost 5, with 10 bases in between. The germline CDR1 and CDR2 sequences are LGHDT and YNNKEL (reference sequence). The CDR3 DNA reads TGTGCCAGCAGCCAAGATTGGGGAGGAAATGAAAAACTGTTTTTT. It codes for CASSQDWGGNEKLFF.

V is TRBV10-1 and J is TRBJ2-1, with TRBD1 matching 10 bases. The CDR3 contains 14 residues. V trimming: 6 bases; J trimming: 9 bases; junction bases outside the gene matches: 8. Looked up from germline, CDR1 is WNHNN and CDR2 is SYGVQD (reference sequence). The CDR3 region is CASSRDRGESEQFF. The CDR3 bases are TGCGCCAGCAGCCGGGACAGGGGTGAGAGTGAGCAGTTCTTC.

V gene TRBV19 combines with J gene TRBJ1-1, with D perhaps matching TRBD1 (6 bases). The CDR3 has 13 amino acids. In germline, CDR1 is LNHDA, CDR2 SQIVND (reference sequence). Trimming left V 5 bases short and J 4 bases short, with 11 bases between. CDR3 sequence: CASSDNRATEAFF. The CDR3 DNA reads as TGTGCCAGTAGTGATAACAGGGCCACTGAAGCTTTCTTT.

The genes are TRBV19 and TRBJ2-2; D uncertain. CDR1 is LNHDA, CDR2 SQIVND, per germline (reference sequence). CDR3 length: 14 residues. Trimming stripped 0 bases from V and 3 bases from J, with 5 bases between. The CDR3 sequence: CASSIDLYTGELFF. The CDR3 region has the DNA TGTGCCAGTAGTATAGATCTGTACACCGGGGAGCTGTTTTTT.

The chain links TRBV5-5 to TRBJ2-7; possibly TRBD2 for D (5 bases). V lost 4 bases and J lost 2, with 22 bases in between. Looked up from germline, CDR1 is SGHKS and CDR2 is YYEKEE (reference sequence). The CDR3 consists of 17 residues. The CDR3 protein is CASSLPGAGEGTYEQYV. The CDR3 nucleotides are TGTGCCAGCAGCCTTCCTGGTGCAGGCGAGGGCACCTACGAGCAGTACGTC.

The genes are TRBV6-6 and TRBJ1-3; unclear D gene. From germline, CDR1 is MNHNY and CDR2 SVGAGI (reference sequence). This CDR3 has 16 residues. Trimming stripped 2 bases from V and 4 bases from J, with 15 bases between. The CDR3 region is CASSYDLLEGGNTIYF. CDR3 DNA: TGTGCCAGCAGTTACGATCTCTTGGAGGGAGGAAACACCATATATTTT.

The genes are TRBV19 and TRBJ2-5, with 10 bases that match TRBD1. Trimming removed 6 bases from V and 7 bases from J; junction bases left unmatched: 8. CDR3 length: 14 residues. Germline-derived CDR1 and CDR2 are LNHDA and SQIVND (reference sequence). The chain's CDR3 is CASSATGGAGTQYF. CDR3 coding DNA: TGTGCCAGTAGCGCGACAGGGGGCGCGGGGACCCAGTACTTC.

This clone was counted only a few times. The gene calls are TRBV2 and TRBJ2-7; 11 bases are a match to TRBD2. J gave up 6 bases and V 6 bases, and 10 bases lay outside the gene matches. The CDR3 is 15 residues long. The germline V gene has CDR1 SNHLY and CDR2 FYNNEI. CDR3 protein: CASSALAGGSVEQYF. In DNA form, the CDR3 reads TGTGCCAGCAGCGCTCTAGCGGGGGGTTCGGTCGAGCAGTACTTC.

The rearrangement uses TRBV18 and TRBJ1-1, with TRBD1 matching 12 bases. This CDR3 is built from 16 residues. V was pared by 2 bases and J by 4 bases, with 5 bases of the junction left unmatched. The germline V gene has CDR1 KGHSH and CDR2 LQKENI. The CDR3 loop is CASSPMGQGAVTEAFF. The CDR3 bases are TGTGCCAGCTCACCAATGGGACAGGGGGCAGTCACTGAAGCTTTCTTT.

The chain couples TRBV2 to TRBJ2-5; TRBD2 aligns across 10 bases. This CDR3 is built from 16 residues. Germline values: CDR1 SNHLY, CDR2 FYNNEI. The ends lost 3 bases at V and 2 bases at J; junction bases unmatched: 6. The CDR3 DNA sequence: TGTGCCAGCAGTGAGAGAAGAGCGGGGGGGCAAGAGACCCAGTACTTC. As protein: CASSERRAGGQETQYF. Combining the CDR3 with reference TRBV2 and TRBJ2-5 gives the whole variable domain EPEVTQTPSHQVTQMGQEVILRCVPISNHLYFYWYRQILGQKVEFLVSFYNNEISEKSEIFDDQFSVERPDGSNFTLKIRSTKLEDSAMYFCASSERRAGGQETQYFGPGTRLLVL.

The rearrangement links TRBV6-1 to TRBJ2-7; a possible D gene is TRBD2 (5 bases). Between the trimmed V and J ends, which lost 1 base and 2 bases, there was a span of 9 bases. Germline V gives CDR1 MNHNS, CDR2 SASEGT. This CDR3 has 14 amino acids. The CDR3 DNA follows: TGTGCCAGCAGTGAAGTCGGAGGAGCCTACGAGCAGTACGTC. Protein: CASSEVGGAYEQYV.

This clone was seen just once. The V call is TRBV7-6, the J call TRBJ2-3, with TRBD1 matching over 8 bases. The CDR3 is 14 residues long. Unmatched junction bases numbered 2, after V lost 4 bases and J lost 2 bases. Germline V gives CDR1 SGHVS, CDR2 FNYEAQ. The CDR3 DNA follows: TGTGCCAGCAGCTCGACAGGGGTCACAGATACGCAGTATTTT. Translated: CASSSTGVTDTQYF.

A word on this clone: The sample holds other DNA sequences that translate to the same CDR3. This sequence joins TRBV7-2 and TRBJ1-3; no reliable D call. The CDR3 has 14 residues. Trimming left V 5 bases short and J 2 bases short, with 10 bases between. Germline assignment: CDR1 SGHTA and CDR2 FQGNSA. The CDR3 loop reads CASSLRGTGNTIYF. The CDR3 DNA reads TGTGCCAGCAGCCTCCGGGGTACTGGAAACACCATATATTTT.

The rearrangement joins TRBV5-8 to TRBJ1-3; no definite D call. The V end lost 0 bases, the J end lost 0 bases, and 7 bases lay between the germline ends. The V gene's germline CDR1 is SGHTS and CDR2 YDEGEE. The CDR3 is made up of 15 amino acids. CDR3 coding DNA: TGTGCCAGCAGCTTGGGCCACTTCTCTGGAAACACCATATATTTT. Translated, it gives CASSLGHFSGNTIYF.

The J gene is TRBJ2-7, the V gene TRBV6-6; tentative D call: TRBD1 (6 bases). Trimming removed 2 bases from V and 3 bases from J, with 8 bases in between. The CDR3 has 13 amino acids. Germline loops: CDR1 MNHNY, CDR2 SVGAGI (reference sequence). The CDR3 here is CASSYGTNYEQYF. The CDR3 DNA reads as TGTGCCAGCAGTTACGGGACAAACTACGAGCAGTACTTC.

This clone was observed once. The chain uses TRBV2 and TRBJ1-5; 10 bases align to TRBD1. Germline CDR1 is SNHLY and CDR2 is FYNNEI. V trimming: 6 bases; J trimming: 4 bases; junction bases outside the gene matches: 3. This CDR3 has 14 amino acids. The CDR3 sequence: CASRTGGANQPQHF. The CDR3 coding sequence is TGTGCCAGCAGGACAGGGGGCGCGAATCAGCCCCAGCATTTT. The whole variable domain, filled in from reference TRBV2 and TRBJ1-5, reads EPEVTQTPSHQVTQMGQEVILRCVPISNHLYFYWYRQILGQKVEFLVSFYNNEISEKSEIFDDQFSVERPDGSNFTLKIRSTKLEDSAMYFCASRTGGANQPQHFGDGTRLSIL.

This clone showed up just once. The V call is TRBV5-1, the J call TRBJ1-4, with D possibly being TRBD1 (5 bases). CDR1 and CDR2 from the germline V gene are SGHRS and YFSETQ. V was clipped by 1 base and J by 2 bases, with 6 bases between them. The CDR3 loop spans 14 amino acids. This CDR3 reads CASSLQGTNEKLFF. CDR3 in DNA: TGCGCCAGCAGCTTGCAGGGCACTAATGAAAAACTGTTTTTT.

The chain couples TRBV20-1 to TRBJ1-2, with D uncertain. The CDR3 covers 15 residues. V lost 3 bases, J lost 2 bases, and 16 bases lay in between. Germline CDR1 DFQATT, CDR2 SNEGSKA (reference sequence). CDR3 sequence: CSASDSGGLNYGYTF. For the CDR3, the DNA is TGCAGTGCTAGTGACTCGGGAGGCTTAAACTATGGCTACACCTTC.

This clone showed up just once. The genes are TRBV5-5 and TRBJ1-2, with 10 bases matching TRBD1. In germline, CDR1 is SGHKS, CDR2 YYEKEE (reference sequence). CDR3 size: 15 residues. V dropped 2 bases and J dropped 4; count of bases not matched to a gene: 5. The CDR3 is CASSFRQGAGYGYTF. CDR3 DNA: TGTGCCAGCAGCTTTCGACAGGGGGCTGGCTATGGCTACACCTTC.

The chain uses TRBV18 and TRBJ2-6; 7 bases agree with TRBD1. The CDR3 covers 21 residues. Germline CDR1 and CDR2: KGHSH and LQKENI. J gave up 0 bases and V 1 base, and 15 bases lay outside the gene matches. The CDR3, as DNA: TGTGCCAGCTCACCACAGGGGGCGAGTAGACTCCCCCCCTCTGGGGCCAACGTCCTGACTTTC. Amino acids: CASSPQGASRLPPSGANVLTF. Complete variable domain (other parts from reference TRBV18 and TRBJ2-6): NAGVMQNPRHLVRRRGQEARLRCSPMKGHSHVYWYRQLPEEGLKFMVYLQKENIIDESGMPKERFSAEFPKEGPSILRIQQVVRGDSAAYFCASSPQGASRLPPSGANVLTFGAGSRLTVL.